Detailed here is one T cell receptor beta chain. Its antigen is as yet unknown. With 4 bases clipped from V and 7 bases from J, the junction kept 10 bases outside the gene matches. The CDR3 runs to 15 residues. Germline lookup yields CDR1 SGDLS and CDR2 YYNGEE. PCR was performed using 60 Vbeta and 13 Jbeta primers. The table came from immunoSEQ multiplex PCR; TCRdb's copy has only in-frame clones and leaves some out. Counted here are approximately 190,000 clones, around 83% occurring once; the ten biggest clones make up approximately 1.6%. This specimen comes from a study of cytomegalovirus exposure and HLA in healthy donors. Whole-study results and caveats: Rare sequences made up most TCRs, while some public TCRs were found in many donors. Presence/absence analyses supposed approximately even sequencing depth among donors.

This sequence originates from a man in his forties in good health and CMV-seropositive. Sequenced material: PBMCs. The rearrangement uses TRBV9 and TRBJ2-7, with 11 positions matching TRBD2. The DNA of the CDR3 is TGTGCCAGCAGCTCTAGCGGGAGGCTTTGGTGGGAGCAGTACTTC. Amino acids: CASSSSGRLWWEQYF. Full variable domain (rest looked up from reference TRBV9 and TRBJ2-7): DSGVTQTPKHLITATGQRVTLRCSPRSGDLSVYWYQQSLDQGLQFLIQYYNGEERAKGNILERFSAQQFPDLHSELNLSSLELGDSALYFCASSSSGRLWWEQYFGPGTRLTVT.